This T cell receptor beta chain was recorded in a study of T-cell reconstitution after alpha-beta-depleted transplantation in children. Using unique molecular identifiers, the investigators prepared the TCRbeta library. MiXCR, applied by TCRdb to the PCR reads, yields one record per CDR3 protein. The sample records 700,000 to 950,000 distinct CDR3 sequences, about 15% being singletons. This CDR3 contains 12 residues. Per germline, CDR1 SGHRS and CDR2 YFSETQ. Regarding the study as a whole: Counts and diversity of T cells one year after transplant came mostly from newly produced T cells. Some patients owed their high day-60 TCRbeta diversity to surviving recipient T cells and thymic progenitors. Several hundred expanded graft clones reportedly supplied alpha-beta T cells about two months after transplant.

This clonotype showed up many times. Its matching antigen is unknown. The junction departs from the called germline gene at one end, perhaps through a read error. Material: PBMCs, mostly from graft donor cells, obtained 360 days after TCRalphabeta/CD19-depleted stem cell transplant. This clonotype was obtained from a male patient younger than 18 who had a stem cell transplant for acute lymphoblastic leukemia, so the T cells may come from the graft donor. The chain links TRBV5-1 to TRBJ2-7, with D unclear. This CDR3 is CASSLSTYEQYF. The CDR3 DNA reads TGTGCCAGCAGCCTGAGTACGTACGAGCAGTACTTC.